Listed here are 16 T cell receptor beta chains from one sample, sequenced in a study of tumor-infiltrating lymphocytes in primary liver carcinoma. Between roughly 17 and 31 mg of unsorted bulk tissue served as the source from which RNA and DNA were co-extracted. The input was around 530 ng total RNA; TCR beta cDNA was made from it with a constant-region primer. TCR beta libraries came from three nested multiplex PCR rounds using slightly modified ARM-PCR. The first two PCR rounds used TRBV1-TRBV30 forward primers with a C-beta reverse primer, roughly 10 cycles each. TCRdb re-called the multiplex PCR reads with MiXCR, one entry per CDR3 protein. The top ten hold about 27% of the sample, which has about 74,000 distinct CDR3 sequences, 60% to 80% seen once. The sequenced material came from liver tumor tissue from sampling region 4. As to subset: tumor region T4, right-lateral pole. These receptors were collected from a man between 35 and 55 years old with primary liver carcinoma and hepatitis B virus infection.

The V and J genes are TRBV19 and TRBJ2-7; TRBD1 matches at 8 bases. CDR1 and CDR2 from the germline V gene are LNHDA and SQIVND (reference sequence). The CDR3 length is 13 residues. V shed 8 bases and J 5 bases; nucleotides not matched to a gene: 8. CDR3 coding DNA: TGTGCCAGTGAAGGACAGGGTAGCCACGAGCAGTACTTC. It translates to CASEGQGSHEQYF.

This chain links TRBV29-1 with TRBJ2-7, with D perhaps assigned TRBD1 or TRBD2 (5 bases each). The CDR3 contains 14 residues. Germline lookup yields CDR1 SQVTM and CDR2 ANQGSEA. V was cut by 4 bases and J by 10 bases, with 23 bases left in between. CDR3 region: CSVVSGKGPYGQYF. For the CDR3, the DNA is TGCAGCGTTGTCAGCGGTAAGGGACCCTACGGACAGTACTTC.

With regard to this clonotype: A much larger clone is a single base away; this may be a read error. The chain joins TRBV2 to TRBJ2-3; no firm D call. The CDR3 has 14 residues. In germline, CDR1 is SNHLY, CDR2 FYNNEI. The DNA for the CDR3 is TGTGTCAGCAGTGATACCGCCGGGCCGGGTACGCAGTATTTT. It yields the protein CVSSDTAGPGTQYF.

A word on this clonotype: A junction boundary mismatches the germline segment, possibly from a read error. This chain joins TRBV6-1 and TRBJ2-1; no clear D. Germline CDR1 reads MNHNS; CDR2 reads SASEGT. This CDR3 has 16 amino acids. CDR3 in amino acids: CAITKGGLSSYNEQFF. The DNA of the CDR3 is TGTGCCATCACCAAGGGTGGGCTTAGCTCCTATAATGAGCAGTTCTTC.

The J gene is TRBJ2-1, the V gene TRBV5-1, with 8 bases matching TRBD2. This CDR3 has 16 amino acids. Trimming at V came to 0 bases and at J to 7 bases, leaving 9 bases not matched to a gene. CDR1 is SGHRS, CDR2 YFSETQ, per germline. CDR3 nucleotide sequence: TGCGCCAGCAGCTTGGCCTCCAGCGGGAGTGAAAATGAGCAGTTCTTC. It specifies CASSLASSGSENEQFF.

A note on this clonotype: Possible read error: a much larger clone is one base away. J is TRBJ2-3 and V is TRBV10-3; 7 bases are a match to TRBD1. Per the germline V gene, CDR1 is ENHRY and CDR2 is SYGVKD. CDR3 size: 16 residues. The DNA of the CDR3 is TGTGCCATCAGTGAGTCTACAGGGGTTCCCACAGGTACGCAGTATTTT. This sequence encodes CAISESTGVPTGTQYF.

Note on this clonotype: The junction does not match germline at one end; this may be a read error. The CDR3, as DNA: TGTGCCAACAAAAAGGTTCTGAGCACAGATATGCAGTATTTT. Translating it yields CANKKVLSTDMQYF. This chain connects TRBV12-3 or TRBV12-4 to TRBJ2-3; no firm D call. The CDR3 totals 14 residues.

A note on this clonotype: A much larger clone is a single base away; this may be a read error. The CDR3 carries no conserved terminal phenylalanine or tryptophan, so it likely arises from a read error. The chain couples TRBV7-8 to TRBJ2-7; D possibly corresponds to TRBD2 (6 bases). Germline CDR1 is SGHVS and CDR2 is FQNEAQ. The CDR3 is 13 residues long. V was pared by 3 bases and J by 6 bases, with 12 bases between. CDR3 DNA: TGTGCCAGCAGCTTTACCACCGGGAGCGAGCAGTACTTA. Translation gives CASSFTTGSEQYL.

The rearrangement uses TRBV11-2 and TRBJ2-3, with a possible D match to TRBD1 (5 bases). The CDR3 contains 15 residues. The V gene lost 6 bases and the J gene lost 14 bases, with 27 bases spanning the gap. CDR1 is SGHAT, CDR2 FQNNGV, per germline. CDR3 bases: TGTGCCAGCAGTTTTGAACAGTTAAACACAGGTACACTGTATTTT. Encoded protein: CASSFEQLNTGTLYF.

As for this clonotype: One end of the junction is discordant with germline, which a read error may explain. This chain joins TRBV5-1 and TRBJ2-1, with a possible D match to TRBD2 (5 bases). Germline V CDR1 and CDR2: SGHRS, YFSETQ. This CDR3 has 14 residues. CDR3 sequence reads: CASSLSGILDGRFF. Written as DNA, the CDR3 is TGTGCCAGCAGCTTGTCGGGGATCCTCGATGGGCGGTTCTTC.

CDR3 DNA: TGTGCCAGCAGCGTAGAATCAGGGGTTGGAAACACCATATATTTT. It specifies CASSVESGVGNTIYF. V gene TRBV9 combines with J gene TRBJ1-3, with D tentatively TRBD1 (6 bases). This CDR3 is built from 15 residues. In germline, CDR1 is SGDLS, CDR2 YYNGEE. Trimming took 0 bases from V and 3 from J, leaving 10 bases between them.

A remark on this clonotype: As the CDR3 is not closed by the conserved phenylalanine or tryptophan, this likely results from a read error. This chain uses TRBV5-5 with TRBJ1-1; no clear D gene. This CDR3 spans 13 amino acids. Germline V gives CDR1 SGHKS, CDR2 YYEKEE (reference sequence). CDR3 loop: CVSSFEGNTEAFS. CDR3 nucleotides: TGTGTCAGCAGCTTCGAAGGGAACACTGAAGCTTTCTCT.

Worth noting for this clonotype: The CDR3 end shows no conserved phenylalanine or tryptophan, and so a read error is likely. The V gene is TRBV12-3 or TRBV12-4, the J gene TRBJ2-7; tentatively, D is TRBD2 (5 bases). The CDR3 totals 14 residues. Trimming removed 5 bases from V and 1 base from J, with 12 bases in between. The CDR3 DNA is TGTGCCAGCAGTAGGACTGAAACTTCCTACGAGCAGTACCTC. This codes for CASSRTETSYEQYL.

The rearrangement links TRBV6-1 to TRBJ2-3; D is unclear. Trimming stripped 4 bases from V and 7 bases from J, with 12 bases between. Germline CDR1 reads MNHNS; CDR2 reads SASEGT. There are 13 residues in the CDR3. The DNA of the CDR3 is TGTGCCAGCAGTGGAGAGATTGGAAATACGCAGTATTTT. Translating it yields CASSGEIGNTQYF.

As concerns this clonotype: The junction differs from germline at one of its ends, possibly a read error. This chain connects TRBV11-2 to TRBJ2-2, with D tentatively TRBD1 or TRBD2 (5 bases each). CDR3 size: 17 residues. CDR1 and CDR2 (germline): SGHAT, FQNNGV. CDR3 loop: CASSFDRGRVGTGERFF. The CDR3, as DNA: TGTGCCAGCAGCTTTGATAGGGGCAGGGTCGGCACCGGGGAGCGGTTTTTT.

This clonotype is classed as medium-sized. The CDR3 loop reads CASSQAGNTIYF. CDR3 in DNA: TGCGCCAGCAGCCAAGCTGGAAACACCATATATTTT. The chain has TRBV4-1 and TRBJ1-3; D uncertain. CDR3 length: 12 residues. Germline CDR1 reads MGHRA; CDR2 reads YSYEKL. V was trimmed by 1 base and J by 2 bases, leaving 0 bases between them.